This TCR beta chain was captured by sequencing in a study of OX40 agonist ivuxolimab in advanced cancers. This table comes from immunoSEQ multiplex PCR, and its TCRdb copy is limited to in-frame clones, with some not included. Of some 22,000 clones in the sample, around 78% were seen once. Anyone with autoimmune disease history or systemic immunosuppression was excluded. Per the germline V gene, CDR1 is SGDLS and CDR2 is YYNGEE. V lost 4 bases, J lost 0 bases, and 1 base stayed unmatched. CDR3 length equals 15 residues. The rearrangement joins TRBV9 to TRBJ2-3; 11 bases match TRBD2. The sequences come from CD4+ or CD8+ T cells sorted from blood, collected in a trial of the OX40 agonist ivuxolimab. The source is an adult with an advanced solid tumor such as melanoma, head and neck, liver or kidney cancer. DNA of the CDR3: TGTGCCAGCAGCCCTAGCGGGGGGAGCACAGATACGCAGTATTTT. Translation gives CASSPSGGSTDTQYF.